This is a list of T cell receptor beta chains from one sample in a study of cytomegalovirus exposure and HLA in healthy donors. Measured with immunoSEQ multiplex PCR; TCRdb has only the in-frame clones, and not every one. This table has just over 150,000 clones, 80% to 90% appearing once. The sample comprised PBMCs. These receptors came from a man aged 18 to 30 in good health and CMV-seropositive. Both conserved end residues are trimmed from each CDR3. Each record gives: V gene, CDR3 protein.

v_gene: TRBV7-2
CDR3aa: ASSRGSHSGYT

v_gene: TRBV2
CDR3aa: ASRGQGASNEQF

v_gene: TRBV5-1
CDR3aa: ASGLGGPQETQY

v_gene: TRBV29-1
CDR3aa: SVEVEGSGEQY

v_gene: TRBV11-1
CDR3aa: ASSLGYRDTYT

v_gene: TRBV9
CDR3aa: ASSVGHLNTEAF

v_gene: TRBV19
CDR3aa: ASNQRGYGYT

v_gene: TRBV7-2
CDR3aa: ASILSGGFFNNEQF

v_gene: TRBV7-9
CDR3aa: ASSLVGGFLTYNEQF

v_gene: TRBV7-6
CDR3aa: ASSLATSGGLETQY

v_gene: TRBV7-2
CDR3aa: ASSFNRGPGELF

v_gene: TRBV6-6
CDR3aa: ASSLGQTYEQY

v_gene: TRBV7-2
CDR3aa: ASRQTSGGPQTQY

v_gene: TRBV6-1
CDR3aa: ASSLSGTGNTEAF

v_gene: TRBV7-9
CDR3aa: ASSWDSNEKLF

v_gene: TRBV5-4
CDR3aa: ASSLTGGPREQY

v_gene: TRBV9
CDR3aa: ASSPWTSGTDTQY

v_gene: TRBV29-1
CDR3aa: SVDPRGGDHSNEQF

v_gene: TRBV5-4
CDR3aa: ASSLLPNNEQF

v_gene: TRBV7-9
CDR3aa: ASSLISAMGHSGELF

v_gene: TRBV11-3
CDR3aa: ASSPGQGNPYGYT

v_gene: TRBV6-5
CDR3aa: ASSHPIGGTLEQY

v_gene: TRBV30
CDR3aa: AWSWQGNSPLH

v_gene: TRBV12-5
CDR3aa: ASGRPGDSNQPQH

v_gene: TRBV19
CDR3aa: ASSIGGLTNEKLF

v_gene: TRBV7-2
CDR3aa: ASSLKGTSLGNTIY

v_gene: TRBV9
CDR3aa: ASSVSGTNTEAF

v_gene: TRBV2
CDR3aa: ASSGEGGEYYEQY

v_gene: TRBV21-1
CDR3aa: ASRGDT

v_gene: TRBV27
CDR3aa: ASARQGWDTEAF

v_gene: TRBV4-1
CDR3aa: ASSQVGGLGTQY

v_gene: TRBV19
CDR3aa: ASSIVAFYEQY

v_gene: TRBV4-3
CDR3aa: ASSQEQGANSQY

v_gene: TRBV7-6
CDR3aa: ASSLGQLTDTQY

v_gene: TRBV4-2
CDR3aa: ASSQLTDTSYEQY

v_gene: TRBV4-2
CDR3aa: ASSQGPGVAGELF

v_gene: TRBV14
CDR3aa: ASANTGTDTQY

v_gene: TRBV7-8
CDR3aa: ASSPGTSGSLLGGQF

v_gene: TRBV5-4
CDR3aa: ASSGGFRQGETQY

v_gene: TRBV10-3
CDR3aa: AIWEGGANTEAF

v_gene: TRBV19
CDR3aa: ASNAQAGANGLT

v_gene: TRBV2
CDR3aa: ASRQVFSNQPQH

v_gene: TRBV7-2
CDR3aa: ASITGAFTGAYGYT

v_gene: TRBV5-1
CDR3aa: ASSSGMENSPLH

v_gene: TRBV30
CDR3aa: AWSVKGIKRETQY

v_gene: TRBV19
CDR3aa: ASSEVGGQPQH

v_gene: TRBV19
CDR3aa: ASSIRAGADTIY

v_gene: TRBV7-6
CDR3aa: ASSPDILETQY

v_gene: TRBV30
CDR3aa: AWSVLERGVSRQY

v_gene: TRBV9
CDR3aa: ASSVQGGEPQH

v_gene: TRBV6-4
CDR3aa: ASSDSYTDTQY

v_gene: TRBV2
CDR3aa: ASTPTEAF

v_gene: TRBV9
CDR3aa: ASSSGRVST